These T cell receptor beta chains were read from a single sample in a study of T cells in tuberculosis. Sequenced by immunoSEQ multiplex PCR; TCRdb stores in-frame clones only, minus some. The top ten hold roughly 22% of the sample, which has about 54,000 clones, roughly 86% seen once. Sequencing used CD1b-GMM tetramer-negative cells sorted from PBMCs. Receptors were obtained from an adult woman with latent tuberculosis. The conserved cysteine and the conserved F or W are not part of the CDR3 here.

V gene: TRBV6-1
J gene: TRBJ2-7
CDR3 protein: ASSERPSGGGEQY

V gene: TRBV18
J gene: TRBJ1-2
CDR3 protein: ASSPGTLTNYGYT

V gene: TRBV25-1
J gene: TRBJ1-5
CDR3 protein: ASSAGGNQPQH

V gene: TRBV28
J gene: TRBJ1-6
CDR3 protein: ASTPGDRGVNSPLH

V gene: TRBV7-2
J gene: TRBJ2-3
CDR3 protein: ASSRQGGGDTQY

V gene: TRBV29-1
J gene: TRBJ1-4
CDR3 protein: SVERPPFPKLF

V gene: TRBV19
J gene: TRBJ2-2
CDR3 protein: ASSVANTGELF

V gene: TRBV30
J gene: TRBJ1-2
CDR3 protein: AWDEGVGYGYT

V gene: TRBV4-2
J gene: TRBJ2-1
CDR3 protein: ASSQDRSGSGGNEQF

V gene: TRBV5-8
J gene: TRBJ2-7
CDR3 protein: ASSWFAGPGLAPRRKY

V gene: TRBV11-2
J gene: TRBJ2-7
CDR3 protein: ASSLRDSAYEQY

V gene: TRBV19
J gene: TRBJ1-1
CDR3 protein: ASSSRGRTEAF

V gene: TRBV4-3
J gene: -
CDR3 protein: ASSQDRAYEQY

V gene: TRBV27
J gene: TRBJ2-1
CDR3 protein: ASSSDNEQF

V gene: TRBV4-1
J gene: TRBJ2-7
CDR3 protein: ASSQSLTGVYEQY

V gene: TRBV11-2
J gene: TRBJ2-6
CDR3 protein: ASSSGDRVRPGANVLT

V gene: TRBV7-9
J gene: TRBJ1-2
CDR3 protein: ASSPRGGRSNGYT

V gene: TRBV9
J gene: TRBJ1-3
CDR3 protein: ASSAKTGVNTIY

V gene: TRBV4-2
J gene: TRBJ1-1
CDR3 protein: ASSQGPGFRGTEAF

V gene: TRBV29-1
J gene: TRBJ1-1
CDR3 protein: SVEEITRGTEAF

V gene: TRBV27
J gene: TRBJ1-1
CDR3 protein: ASSLGGLNTEAF

V gene: TRBV21-1
J gene: TRBJ1-4
CDR3 protein: ASSKPGGDEKLF

V gene: TRBV15
J gene: TRBJ2-5
CDR3 protein: ATSSRDRAQETQY

V gene: TRBV30
J gene: TRBJ1-1
CDR3 protein: ASKTGQGLRAEAF

V gene: TRBV5-1
J gene: TRBJ2-3
CDR3 protein: ASSWPLAGGKDTQY

V gene: TRBV5-4
J gene: TRBJ2-5
CDR3 protein: ASSLRGGGRETQY

V gene: TRBV5-1
J gene: TRBJ2-7
CDR3 protein: ASSLGGRGGSNEQY

V gene: TRBV6-6
J gene: TRBJ2-1
CDR3 protein: ASSPGLRGYNEQF

V gene: TRBV27
J gene: TRBJ2-3
CDR3 protein: ASSLLGPGSSTDTQY

V gene: TRBV5-1
J gene: TRBJ1-6
CDR3 protein: ASSLGWGFSRRNSPLH

V gene: TRBV7-2
J gene: TRBJ1-2
CDR3 protein: ASSLGLAGNGGYT

V gene: TRBV11-1
J gene: TRBJ1-2
CDR3 protein: ASSISDRDYGYT

V gene: TRBV19
J gene: TRBJ2-3
CDR3 protein: ASRAADTDTQY

V gene: TRBV7-2
J gene: TRBJ2-3
CDR3 protein: ASSRTNPSDTQY

V gene: TRBV30
J gene: TRBJ2-1
CDR3 protein: AWSVDRGNEQF

V gene: TRBV19
J gene: TRBJ1-1
CDR3 protein: ASSIKQGLPTEAF

V gene: TRBV27
J gene: TRBJ2-7
CDR3 protein: ASSLAGLYYEQY

V gene: TRBV6-5
J gene: TRBJ2-2
CDR3 protein: ASSYSGASAGELF

V gene: TRBV27
J gene: TRBJ2-7
CDR3 protein: ASSVAGGVYEQY

V gene: TRBV9
J gene: TRBJ2-7
CDR3 protein: ASSVGLGDGRNYEQY

V gene: TRBV28
J gene: TRBJ2-7
CDR3 protein: ASSPLYEQY

V gene: TRBV6-6
J gene: TRBJ1-6
CDR3 protein: ASSRASGDSPLH

V gene: TRBV18
J gene: TRBJ2-2
CDR3 protein: ASSPRQGDTGELF

V gene: TRBV30
J gene: TRBJ2-2
CDR3 protein: AWSNYAGELF

V gene: TRBV20-1
J gene: TRBJ2-3
CDR3 protein: SARQDTQY

V gene: TRBV4-3
J gene: TRBJ2-7
CDR3 protein: ASSQEASGTYEQY

V gene: TRBV4-1
J gene: TRBJ2-7
CDR3 protein: ASSQDGRVTYEQY

V gene: TRBV19
J gene: TRBJ1-2
CDR3 protein: ASIGQDYGYT

V gene: TRBV18
J gene: TRBJ2-1
CDR3 protein: ASSPRTSGKYNEQF